This TCR beta chain was identified in a study of cytomegalovirus exposure and HLA in healthy donors. This clone was seen at least ten times. The repertoire was sequenced with immunoSEQ multiplex PCR; TCRdb's copy has only in-frame clones and lacks some. The sample yields approximately 220,000 clones, 75% to 90% seen once. The CDR3 has 11 amino acids. Germline loops: CDR1 SNHLY, CDR2 FYNNEI. V was pared by 6 bases and J by 0 bases, with 3 bases between. Material: PBMCs. The V call is TRBV2, the J call TRBJ2-7; no clear D. The TCR was taken from a woman under 40 in good health and CMV-seropositive. The CDR3 DNA reads as TGTGCCAGCAGACACTCCTACGAGCAGTACTTC. It translates to CASRHSYEQYF.